The clone carrying this T cell receptor beta chain was detected ten times or more. This entry belongs to a study of shared clonotypes between healthy human individuals. Study background: Per-donor plates numbered three CD4 naive, three CD4 memory, two CD8 naive and one CD8 memory.

The assay was immunoSEQ multiplex PCR, and TCRdb's table has in-frame clones only and misses some. The sample shows approximately 710,000 clones, about 90% of them seen only once. Between the trimmed V and J ends, which lost 3 bases and 8 bases, there was a span of 7 bases. Germline lookup yields CDR1 MGHDK and CDR2 SYGVNS. The CDR3 totals 12 residues. This receptor was obtained from a man between 18 and 29 years old in good health. Some clones in this sample may be carry-over from other donors' samples. The source material was memory CD8+ T cells from PBMCs. Subset in this sample: CD45RO+ cells pooled with CCR7-negative TemRA cells. The genes are TRBV25-1 and TRBJ1-4; no definite D call. In DNA form, the CDR3 reads TGTGCCAGCAGTGAGGTACGGGAAAAACTGTTTTTT. This translates into CASSEVREKLFF. Based on the CDR3 plus reference TRBV25-1 and TRBJ1-4, the full variable domain is EADIYQTPRYLVIGTGKKITLECSQTMGHDKMYWYQQDPGMELHLIHYSYGVNSTEKGDLSSESTVSRIRTEHFPLTLESARPSHTSQYLCASSEVREKLFFGSGTQLSVL.